This T cell receptor (beta chain) was found in a study of T-cell memory formation after mild COVID-19. This clonotype was detected only once. Its matching antigen is unknown. Study-wide findings and caveats: A second wave expanding day 15 to 37 was CD4+-biased; contracting clones were balanced.

5'RACE primed at constant segments yielded TCR alpha and TCR beta cDNA libraries bearing sample barcodes and UMIs. TCRdb re-called the 5' RACE reads with MiXCR, one entry per CDR3 protein. The sample yields approximately 400,000 distinct CDR3 sequences, roughly a quarter seen once. The sequencing input was PBMCs or a T cell subset sorted from them (not recorded which). The sequence was obtained from an adult woman who had mild COVID-19 (a few samples of this study predate the infection). Cell type and time point are not known.

In DNA, the CDR3 is TGTGCCACCAGCAGAGATCTGGCAGGCAATCAGCCCCAGCATTTT. It codes for CATSRDLAGNQPQHF. The chain is built from TRBV15 and TRBJ1-5, with no clear D. Germline V CDR1 and CDR2: LNHNV, YYDKDF (reference sequence). V was trimmed by 0 bases and J by 2 bases, leaving 8 bases between them. The CDR3 runs 15 residues.